This TCR beta chain was recorded in a study of T cells in Graves' hyperthyroidism and ophthalmopathy. General study results and limits: A 13 V-J signature model discriminated ophthalmopathy versus stable hyperthyroidism. Peripheral blood also featured most of the thyroid clonotypes expanded above 0.001.

This clonotype has ten or more counts. The target antigen is unknown. The germline V gene encodes CDR1 LGHDT and CDR2 YNNKEL (reference sequence). With V trimmed by 1 base and J by 2 bases, 8 bases remained unmatched. The CDR3 totals 17 residues. TCR beta CDR3 regions were amplified from RNA. The TCR CDR3 was amplified in a first-round RT-PCR using the HTBI primer set. TCRdb reprocessed the multiplex PCR reads with MiXCR, giving one entry per CDR3 protein. Here the sample spans 200,000 to 250,000 distinct CDR3 sequences, about 17% being singletons. Clinical Activity Scores of at least 3, NOSPECS grades of at least 4 and durations under 3 months characterized ophthalmopathy patients. Each diagnosis drew on symptoms, thyroxine, TRAb, thyroid ultrasound and orbital computed tomography findings.

Sequences were obtained from blood. The clonotype comes from a young woman with Graves' ophthalmopathy. The V and J genes are TRBV3-1 and TRBJ2-3; 8 bases align to TRBD2. This chain's CDR3 is CASSQAGSGVITDTQYF. The CDR3 nucleotides read TGTGCCAGCAGCCAAGCTGGTAGCGGGGTGATCACAGATACGCAGTATTTT.